This T cell receptor (beta chain) derives from a study of blood T cell repertoires in COVID-19. Study-level background: Acute-phase and convalescent COVID-19 samples originated in the United States, Italy and Spain. T cells, B-cell-depleted T cells, or PBMCs supplied cDNA or gDNA.

Trimming took off 4 bases at V and 6 bases at J, with 10 bases between the two ends. Per the germline V gene, CDR1 is SGDLS and CDR2 is YYNGEE. The CDR3 totals 12 residues. Generated by immunoSEQ multiplex PCR, the TCRdb table keeps only in-frame clones and is missing some. The data hold 250,000 to 350,000 clones, with roughly 90% observed a single time. The specimen sequenced was peripheral blood. The receptor was isolated from a woman between 35 and 50 years old who had recovered from COVID-19. The chain recombines TRBV9 with TRBJ1-1, with no clear D. CDR3 coding DNA: TGTGCCAGCAGCCCGATGGGCGCTGAAGCTTTCTTT. Residues: CASSPMGAEAFF.